The present TCR beta chain was sequenced within a study of cytomegalovirus exposure and HLA in healthy donors. Overall study findings and caveats: Later genetic work tied a missense DCLRE1C variant to beta-chain V and J trimming. Specific recognition of CMV antigens was confirmed in vitro for a few chains (all CMV-associated). Cytomegalovirus association was listed for around 180 TCR beta chains.

Germline CDR1 is SGHDN and CDR2 is FVKESK. V lost 3 bases to trimming and J lost 6 bases; unmatched junction nucleotides: 4. This CDR3 is 13 amino acids long. Amplification used 60 Vbeta primers and 13 Jbeta primers. Original handling: It was a later analysis that counted roughly 79 million unique TCR beta chains, of which approximately 9.9 million were shared. The method was immunoSEQ multiplex PCR; TCRdb's version includes in-frame clones alone and lacks a portion of them. V, J and clone size are those of that table, while D and trimming were read from the DNA. This sample has 85,000 to 130,000 clones, with around 75% found just once. Comment on this clone: Its antigen is as yet unknown.

Sequencing was carried out using PBMCs. This chain joins TRBV14 and TRBJ2-7; TRBD1 agrees at 8 bases. The receptor's source is a woman aged 18 to 35 in good health and CMV-seropositive. CDR3 loop: CASSHDRGFEQYF. The CDR3 DNA reads TGTGCCAGCAGCCATGACAGGGGATTCGAGCAGTACTTC. The full variable domain, in which reference TRBV14 and TRBJ2-7 provide the parts outside the CDR3, is EAGVTQFPSHSVIEKGQTVTLRCDPISGHDNLYWYRRVMGKEIKFLLHFVKESKQDESGMPNNRFLAERTGGTYSTLKVQPAELEDSGVYFCASSHDRGFEQYFGPGTRLTVT.